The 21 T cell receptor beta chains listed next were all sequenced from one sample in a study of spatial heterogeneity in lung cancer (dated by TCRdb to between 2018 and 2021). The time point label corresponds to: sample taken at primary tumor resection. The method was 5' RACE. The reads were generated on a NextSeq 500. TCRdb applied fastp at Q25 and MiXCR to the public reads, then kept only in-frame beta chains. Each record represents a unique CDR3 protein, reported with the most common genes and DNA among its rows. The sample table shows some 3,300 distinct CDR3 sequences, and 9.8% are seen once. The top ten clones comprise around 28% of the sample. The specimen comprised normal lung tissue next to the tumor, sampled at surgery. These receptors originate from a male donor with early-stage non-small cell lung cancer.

CDR3 region: CAMTSGPNTGELFF. CDR3 DNA sequence: TGTGCCATGACTAGCGGACCTAACACCGGGGAGCTGTTTTTT. The chain is built from TRBV10-3 and TRBJ2-2; TRBD2 matches at 9 bases. V gave up 9 bases and J gave up 2 bases; unmatched junction bases: 4. The germline V gene has CDR1 ENHRY and CDR2 SYGVKD. The CDR3 is 14 amino acids.

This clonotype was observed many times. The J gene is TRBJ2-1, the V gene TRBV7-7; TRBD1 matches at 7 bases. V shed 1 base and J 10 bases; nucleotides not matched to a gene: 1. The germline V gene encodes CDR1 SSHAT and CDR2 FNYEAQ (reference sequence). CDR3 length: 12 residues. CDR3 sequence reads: CASSLEGGEQFF. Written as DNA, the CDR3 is TGTGCCAGCAGCTTAGAAGGGGGCGAGCAGTTCTTC.

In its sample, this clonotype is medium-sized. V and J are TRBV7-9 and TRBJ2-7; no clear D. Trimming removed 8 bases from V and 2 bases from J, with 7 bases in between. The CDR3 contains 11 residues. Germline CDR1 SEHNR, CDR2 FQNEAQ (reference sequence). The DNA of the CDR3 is TGTGCCAGCGTTGACACCTACGAGCAGTACTTC. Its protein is CASVDTYEQYF.

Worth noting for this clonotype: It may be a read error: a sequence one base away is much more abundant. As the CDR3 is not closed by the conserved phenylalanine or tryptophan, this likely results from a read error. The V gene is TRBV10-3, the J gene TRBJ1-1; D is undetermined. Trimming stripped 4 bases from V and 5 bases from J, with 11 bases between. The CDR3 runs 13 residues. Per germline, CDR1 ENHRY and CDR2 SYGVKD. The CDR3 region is CAISGVGPTEAFS. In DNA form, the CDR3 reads TGTGCCATCAGTGGGGTGGGTCCGACTGAAGCTTTCTCT.

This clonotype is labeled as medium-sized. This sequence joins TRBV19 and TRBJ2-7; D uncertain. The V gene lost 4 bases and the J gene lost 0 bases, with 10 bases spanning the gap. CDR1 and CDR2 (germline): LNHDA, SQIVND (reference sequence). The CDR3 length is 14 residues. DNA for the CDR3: TGTGCCAGTAGTAGGACCGCCAGCTCCTACGAGCAGTACTTC. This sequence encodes CASSRTASSYEQYF.

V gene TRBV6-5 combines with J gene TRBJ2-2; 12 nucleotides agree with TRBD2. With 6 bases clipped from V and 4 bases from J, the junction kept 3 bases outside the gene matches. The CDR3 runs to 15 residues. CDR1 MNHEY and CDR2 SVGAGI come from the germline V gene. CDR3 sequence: CASSGLAGSTGELFF. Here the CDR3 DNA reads TGTGCCAGCAGCGGACTAGCGGGAAGCACCGGGGAGCTGTTTTTT.

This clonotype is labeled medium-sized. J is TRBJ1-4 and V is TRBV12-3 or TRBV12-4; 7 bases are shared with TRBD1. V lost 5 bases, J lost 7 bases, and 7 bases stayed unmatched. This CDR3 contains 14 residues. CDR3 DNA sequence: TGTGCCAGCAGTCCCGATGACAGGGCTGAAAAACTGTTTTTT. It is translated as CASSPDDRAEKLFF.

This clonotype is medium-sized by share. CDR3 in amino acids: CASTTLEGSADTQYF. CDR3 nucleotides: TGTGCCAGCACCACTCTTGAGGGGTCGGCAGATACGCAGTATTTT. V gene TRBV6-1 combines with J gene TRBJ2-3; perhaps D is TRBD1 or TRBD2 (5 bases each). The CDR3 is 15 amino acids. Trimming removed 7 bases at V and 4 bases at J, with 18 bases between. Looked up from germline, CDR1 is MNHNS and CDR2 is SASEGT.

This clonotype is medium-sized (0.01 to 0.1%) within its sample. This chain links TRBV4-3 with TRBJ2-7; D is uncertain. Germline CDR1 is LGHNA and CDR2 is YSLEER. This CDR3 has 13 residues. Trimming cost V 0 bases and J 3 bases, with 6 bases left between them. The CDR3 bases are TGCGCCAGCAGCCAAGATGGCAGCTACGAGCAGTACTTC. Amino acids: CASSQDGSYEQYF.

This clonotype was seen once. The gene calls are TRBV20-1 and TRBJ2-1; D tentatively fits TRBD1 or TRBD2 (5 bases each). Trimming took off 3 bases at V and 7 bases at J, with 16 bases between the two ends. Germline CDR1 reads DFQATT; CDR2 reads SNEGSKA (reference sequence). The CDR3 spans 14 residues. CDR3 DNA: TGCAGTGCTAGCGAAGTCCACAGGAGGAATGAGCAGTTCTTC. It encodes CSASEVHRRNEQFF.

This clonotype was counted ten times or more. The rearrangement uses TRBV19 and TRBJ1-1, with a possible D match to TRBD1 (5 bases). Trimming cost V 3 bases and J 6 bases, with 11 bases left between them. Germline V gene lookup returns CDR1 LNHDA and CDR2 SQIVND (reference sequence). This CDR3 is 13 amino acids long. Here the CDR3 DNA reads TGTGCCAGTAGTATGACCGCGGGGGCTGAAGCTTTCTTT. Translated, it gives CASSMTAGAEAFF.

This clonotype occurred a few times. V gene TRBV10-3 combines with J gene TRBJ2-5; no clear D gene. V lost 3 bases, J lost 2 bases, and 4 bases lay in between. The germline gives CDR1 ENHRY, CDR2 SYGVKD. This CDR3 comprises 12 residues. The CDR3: CAISDGQETQYF. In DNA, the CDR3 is TGTGCCATCAGTGACGGGCAAGAGACCCAGTACTTC.

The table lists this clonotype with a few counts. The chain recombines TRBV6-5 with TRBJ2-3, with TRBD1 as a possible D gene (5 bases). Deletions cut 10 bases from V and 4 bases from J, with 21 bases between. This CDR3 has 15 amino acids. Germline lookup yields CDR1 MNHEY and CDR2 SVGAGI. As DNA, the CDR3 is TGTGCCACTACTAAGGGGTCAGGACGGGCAGATACGCAGTATTTT. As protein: CATTKGSGRADTQYF.

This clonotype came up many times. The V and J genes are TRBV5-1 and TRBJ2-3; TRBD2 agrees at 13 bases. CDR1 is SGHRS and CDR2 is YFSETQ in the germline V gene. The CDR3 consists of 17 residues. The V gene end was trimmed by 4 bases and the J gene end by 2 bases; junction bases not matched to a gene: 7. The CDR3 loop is CASSPGTSGDFTDTQYF. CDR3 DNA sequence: TGCGCCAGCAGCCCCGGGACTAGCGGGGATTTCACAGATACGCAGTATTTT.

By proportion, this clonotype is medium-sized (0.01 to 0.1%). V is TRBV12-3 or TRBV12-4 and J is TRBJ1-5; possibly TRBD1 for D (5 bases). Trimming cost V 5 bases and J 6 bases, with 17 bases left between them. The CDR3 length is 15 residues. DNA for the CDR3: TGTGCCAGCAGTGTTACCTCAGGGATGGTTCAGCCCCAGCATTTT. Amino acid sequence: CASSVTSGMVQPQHF.

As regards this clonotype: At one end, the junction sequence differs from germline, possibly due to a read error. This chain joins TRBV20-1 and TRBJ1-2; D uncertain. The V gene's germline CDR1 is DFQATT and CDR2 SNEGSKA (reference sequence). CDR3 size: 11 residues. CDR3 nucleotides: TGCAGTGCCACCACAGCCTACGGCTCCACCTTC. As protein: CSATTAYGSTF.

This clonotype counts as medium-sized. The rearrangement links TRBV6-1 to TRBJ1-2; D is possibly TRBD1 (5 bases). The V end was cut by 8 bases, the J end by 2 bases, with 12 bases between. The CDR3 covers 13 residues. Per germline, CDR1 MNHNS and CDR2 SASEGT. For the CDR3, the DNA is TGTGCCAGCCGGAGGGACCCAAACTATGGCTACACCTTC. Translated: CASRRDPNYGYTF.

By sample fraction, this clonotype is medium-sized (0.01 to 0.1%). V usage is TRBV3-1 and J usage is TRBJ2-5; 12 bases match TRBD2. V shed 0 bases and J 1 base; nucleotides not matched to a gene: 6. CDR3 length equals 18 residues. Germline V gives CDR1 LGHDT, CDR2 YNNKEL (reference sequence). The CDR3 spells CASSQDAPGLAGQETQYF. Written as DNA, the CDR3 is TGTGCCAGCAGCCAAGATGCCCCGGGACTAGCGGGCCAAGAGACCCAGTACTTC.

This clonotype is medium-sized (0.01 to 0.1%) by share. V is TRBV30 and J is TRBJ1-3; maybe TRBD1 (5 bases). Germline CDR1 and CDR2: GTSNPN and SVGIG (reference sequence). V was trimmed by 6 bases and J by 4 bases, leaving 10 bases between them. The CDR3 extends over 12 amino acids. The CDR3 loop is CACRQSGNTIYF. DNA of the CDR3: TGTGCCTGTCGACAGTCCGGAAACACCATATATTTT.

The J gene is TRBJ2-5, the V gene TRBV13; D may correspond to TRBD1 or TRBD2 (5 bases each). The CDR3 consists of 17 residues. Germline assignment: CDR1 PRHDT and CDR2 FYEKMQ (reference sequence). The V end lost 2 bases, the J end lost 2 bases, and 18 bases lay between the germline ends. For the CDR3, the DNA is TGTGCCAGCAGCTTAAGAGGGGTAGCCGCGTCTCAAGAGACCCAGTACTTC. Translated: CASSLRGVAASQETQYF.

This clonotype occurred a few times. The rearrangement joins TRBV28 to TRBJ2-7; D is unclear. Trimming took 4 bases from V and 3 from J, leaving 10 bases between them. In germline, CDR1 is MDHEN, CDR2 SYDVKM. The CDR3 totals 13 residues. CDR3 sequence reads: CASSSPLHYEQYF. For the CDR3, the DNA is TGTGCCAGCAGTTCTCCCCTCCACTACGAGCAGTACTTC.